This TCR beta chain was captured by sequencing in a study of OX40 agonist ivuxolimab in advanced cancers. The V gene lost 1 base and the J gene lost 9 bases, with 15 bases spanning the gap. Germline CDR1 is KGHSH and CDR2 is LQKENI. The CDR3 runs to 15 residues. Assay: immunoSEQ multiplex PCR; the TCRdb copy retains only in-frame clones and omits some. The sample records about 90,000 clones, under 95% being singletons. The input for sequencing was CD4+ or CD8+ T cells sorted from blood, taken in a trial of the OX40 agonist ivuxolimab. V is TRBV18 and J is TRBJ2-2; D is unresolved. This sequence was found in an adult with an advanced solid tumor such as melanoma, head and neck, liver or kidney cancer. This CDR3 reads CASSPQETQVRELFF. CDR3 nucleotide sequence: TGTGCCAGCTCACCACAGGAGACCCAAGTCCGGGAGCTGTTTTTT.